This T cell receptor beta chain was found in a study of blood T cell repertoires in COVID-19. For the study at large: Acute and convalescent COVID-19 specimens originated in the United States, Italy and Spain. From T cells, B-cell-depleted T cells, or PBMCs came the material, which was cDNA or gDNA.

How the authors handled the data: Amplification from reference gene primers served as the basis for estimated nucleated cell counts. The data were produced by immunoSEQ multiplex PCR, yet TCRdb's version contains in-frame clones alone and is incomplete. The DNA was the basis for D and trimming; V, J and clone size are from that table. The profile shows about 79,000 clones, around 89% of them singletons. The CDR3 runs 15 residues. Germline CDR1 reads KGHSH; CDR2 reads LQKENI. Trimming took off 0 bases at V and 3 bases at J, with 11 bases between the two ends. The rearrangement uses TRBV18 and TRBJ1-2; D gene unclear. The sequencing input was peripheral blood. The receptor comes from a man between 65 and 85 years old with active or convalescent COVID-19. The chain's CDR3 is CASSPPLVQHYGYTF. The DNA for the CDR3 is TGTGCCAGCTCACCACCCCTAGTCCAGCACTATGGCTACACCTTC.